This is a list of T cell receptor beta chains from one sample in a study of multiple sclerosis patients with progressive multifocal leukoencephalopathy. Produced via immunoSEQ multiplex PCR; TCRdb's table is partial and in-frame only. The sample includes roughly 31,000 clones, approximately 90% of them seen just once. The sample comprised PBMCs. These receptors all come from a human donor with multiple sclerosis. Both conserved end residues are trimmed from each CDR3. The order of the fields is D gene, J gene, V gene, CDR3 protein. A D gene is named only where the DNA matches it firmly.

NA TRBJ1-3 TRBV4-1 ASGRAGSVAGNTIY
TRBD2 TRBJ2-1 TRBV6-4 ASSGAGGVNEQF
TRBD2 TRBJ2-7 TRBV29-1 SVGPPGSAGVEQY
NA TRBJ1-1 TRBV28 ASSIGGINTEAF
NA TRBJ2-1 TRBV27 ASSLWANNEQF
NA TRBJ2-1 TRBV7-8 ASSQMGGGPNEQF
NA TRBJ1-5 TRBV19 ASSPRGHSNQPQH
NA TRBJ1-1 TRBV9 ASSVGDLNTEAF
NA TRBJ1-5 TRBV7-2 ASSLDSYSNQPQH
NA TRBJ1-5 TRBV5-1 ASSPQGIIGQPQH
TRBD1 TRBJ1-1 TRBV14 ASSLRTGRKDTEAF
NA TRBJ2-7 TRBV12-5 ASGIGTKYEQY
TRBD1 TRBJ1-1 TRBV2 ASSVRGLENTEAF
NA TRBJ1-3 TRBV30 AWSVSLDNTIY
TRBD1 TRBJ1-1 TRBV5-4 ASSLGGQEVLNTEAF
NA TRBJ2-7 TRBV7-2 ASSLDRGYYEQY
TRBD2 TRBJ2-2 TRBV19 ASSTPSGSGRYTGELF
TRBD2 TRBJ2-3 TRBV13 ASSQGLAGTDTQY
TRBD1 TRBJ1-2 TRBV14 ASSQRDRVGYGYT
NA TRBJ1-1 TRBV5-5 ASSSAGYEAF
TRBD2 TRBJ2-1 TRBV6-1 ASRTGTSGTQQF
NA TRBJ1-2 TRBV28 ASSLSGIGYGYT
NA TRBJ1-4 TRBV28 ASSFGPGQGNEKLF
NA TRBJ1-1 TRBV19 ASSIGVGTEAF
TRBD1 TRBJ1-2 TRBV13 ASSLLQGINYGYT
NA TRBJ2-7 TRBV4-1 ASSQEPVGSYEQY
TRBD1 TRBJ2-3 TRBV15 ATSRDRTGESDTQY
NA TRBJ1-4 TRBV5-1 ASSLGGSGEKLF
NA TRBJ1-4 TRBV30 AWGRRGAGVEKLF
TRBD1 TRBJ1-5 TRBV19 ASTGRDRGMEFQPQH
NA TRBJ2-3 TRBV7-9 ASSSPGHLTTDTQY
NA TRBJ1-2 TRBV6-5 ASSHPNYGYT
NA TRBJ1-3 TRBV18 ASSPSSGSTIY
NA TRBJ2-5 TRBV6-5 ASSYSGRVQETQY
TRBD1 TRBJ1-3 TRBV5-6 ASSGVRDSAGNTIY
TRBD2 TRBJ2-7 TRBV5-1 ASSSRPIDLAAQLGEQY
NA TRBJ1-2 TRBV15 ATSRDVSSYGYT
TRBD1 TRBJ1-6 TRBV7-9 ASSLGAGTGQPPLH
NA TRBJ1-1 TRBV7-6 ASSLVGGSEAF
NA TRBJ2-4 TRBV14 ASSQVPHIQY
NA TRBJ1-4 TRBV5-6 ASRRGGPTTNEKLF
NA TRBJ2-1 TRBV13 ASSLPLDMSSYNEQF
TRBD2 NA TRBV7-3 ASSPGLAGLYEQY
TRBD1 TRBJ2-7 TRBV11-2 ASSPQGGPYGQY
NA TRBJ1-4 TRBV7-2 ASSLDGLANEKLF
TRBD1 TRBJ2-1 TRBV5-4 ASSGGWGTGLENEQF